Described below is a single T cell receptor (beta chain) sequence and its context. This clonotype was observed a few times. Its target antigen remains unknown. No base quality information exists; no much larger clone differs at one position. The CDR3 measures 14 amino acids from cysteine to phenylalanine. The kept DNA is CDR3 alone, 42 bases in frame from the first base. V is clipped by 3 bases and J by 2 bases, and the sequence between their germline boundaries is 9 bases long. Receptor amplification or capture employed 5' RACE. Sequencing was performed on an Illumina Genome Analyzer IIx. The RNA-based TCR cDNA libraries were made using a previously described protocol that was modified in several ways. To prevent cross-contamination, sample-specific barcodes were added to both ends of each TCR cDNA library during cDNA synthesis and amplification. The authors' analysis ran thus. Between about 90,000 and nearly 500,000 clonotypes were identified per individual, with roughly 2 to 3.6 million CDR3-containing reads per library. After reads with improper barcode index combinations were thrown out, a cloneset for each library was built using the MiTCR software. While assembling CDR3 clonotypes, MiTCR corrected PCR and sequencing errors and either filtered or rescued low-quality reads. Artificial out-of-frame clonotypes were removed by being mapped to in-frame sequences, with one indel in the CDR3 allowed. To measure how similar V and J gene usage was between donors, Jensen-Shannon divergence was divided by mean entropy. Using fastp trimming at Q25 and MiXCR clonotype assembly, TCRdb reanalyzed the public sequencing data and kept in-frame beta chains. Every CDR3 protein is listed once, alongside the most common genes and DNA of its rows. V and J calls and clone size were set by TCRdb, not the authors. For this sample the table gives 350,000 to 450,000 distinct CDR3 sequences, of which roughly 27% were detected only once. The ten largest account for around 5.6% of the sample.

The sample is drawn from a study of identical twins' blood T cells (dated by TCRdb to between 2011 and 2013). For context, the study as a whole: The approximately 12 libraries, six for the alpha chain and six for the beta chain, together yielded roughly 49 million Illumina reads. TCR alpha and beta chain repertoires of three pairs of monozygous twins were compared using next-generation sequencing to assess genetic influence on repertoire formation. What the study reported, not specific to this receptor: The number of CDR3 clonotypes shared between two donors was mainly determined by the product of the cloneset sizes of the two donors, and no clear deviation from this trend was shown by twins. Among the most abundant TCRbeta clonotypes, more CDR3 sequences were shared by each donor with her twin than with unrelated donors. V gene usage was reported to be markedly more similar within twin pairs than between unrelated donors, even among non-selected out-of-frame TCRbeta clonotypes. The study stated that the proposed role of the TCRalpha J segment in MHC recognition during thymic selection needs to be validated by independent studies. Because the twins were reared together, environmental influences could not be ruled out as the explanation for twin similarity.

Donors were six healthy women forming three monozygous twin pairs. All three twin pairs had been reared together and were thought likely to have met the same infectious agents and vaccines. TCR cDNA libraries were prepared from RNA that had been isolated from peripheral blood mononuclear cells. The sequencing sample was made of PBMCs. The sequence links TRBV12-3 or TRBV12-4 to TRBJ2-3, with the D segment possibly TRBD1 or TRBD2, each aligning over 5 bases. This clonotype was obtained from a woman aged 18-50 years in good health. Here is the DNA: TGTGCCAGCAGTTTCACGGGGCACACAGATACGCAGTATTTT. This translates into CASSFTGHTDTQYF.